Detailed here is one T cell receptor beta chain. The PCR ran on 60 Vbeta and 13 Jbeta primers. This table comes from immunoSEQ multiplex PCR, and its TCRdb copy is limited to in-frame clones, with some not included. The sample records 100,000 or so clones, roughly 80% being singletons. The CDR3 totals 15 residues. Germline values: CDR1 KGHSH, CDR2 LQKENI. Trimming removed 3 bases from V and 0 bases from J, with 10 bases in between. The data originate from a study of cytomegalovirus exposure and HLA in healthy donors. Whole-study context: Earlier work reported 117 million unique TCR beta sequences from 170 million or so T cells.

Sequencing used PBMCs. This clonotype was sampled from a male donor in good health and CMV-seropositive. The chain is built from TRBV18 and TRBJ2-3; D is perhaps TRBD2 (6 bases). CDR3: CASSPDGTSTDTQYF. As DNA, the CDR3 is TGTGCCAGCTCACCCGATGGGACTAGCACAGATACGCAGTATTTT.